Many counts were recorded for the clone carrying this TCR beta chain. Its antigen is unknown. Barcoded TCR alpha and TCR beta cDNA libraries with UMIs came from 5'RACE using constant-segment primers. TCRdb itself ran the 5' RACE reads through MiXCR, one entry per CDR3 protein. The table lists tens of thousands of distinct CDR3 sequences, 16% of them singletons. The CDR3 loop spans 13 amino acids. CDR1 SGHRS and CDR2 YFSETQ come from the germline V gene. V was trimmed by 6 bases and J by 4 bases, leaving 13 bases between them. The record originates from a study of T-cell memory formation after mild COVID-19. Study results and caveats: Day 15 to 85 contracting clones showed balanced CD4/CD8; day 15 to 37 expanders favored CD4+.

This sequence originates from an adult who had mild COVID-19 (a few samples of this study predate the infection). Cell type and time point are not known. This chain uses TRBV5-1 with TRBJ2-5; no clear D. The sequenced sample was PBMCs or a T cell subset sorted from them (not recorded which). For the CDR3, the DNA is TGCGCCAGCAAATTAGCCGGGTCAGAGACCCAGTACTTC. It is translated as CASKLAGSETQYF. The full variable domain, its missing parts supplied by reference TRBV5-1 and TRBJ2-5, is KAGVTQTPRYLIKTRGQQVTLSCSPISGHRSVSWYQQTPGQGLQFLFEYFSETQRNKGNFPGRFSGRQFSNSRSEMNVSTLELGDSALYLCASKLAGSETQYFGPGTRLLVL.